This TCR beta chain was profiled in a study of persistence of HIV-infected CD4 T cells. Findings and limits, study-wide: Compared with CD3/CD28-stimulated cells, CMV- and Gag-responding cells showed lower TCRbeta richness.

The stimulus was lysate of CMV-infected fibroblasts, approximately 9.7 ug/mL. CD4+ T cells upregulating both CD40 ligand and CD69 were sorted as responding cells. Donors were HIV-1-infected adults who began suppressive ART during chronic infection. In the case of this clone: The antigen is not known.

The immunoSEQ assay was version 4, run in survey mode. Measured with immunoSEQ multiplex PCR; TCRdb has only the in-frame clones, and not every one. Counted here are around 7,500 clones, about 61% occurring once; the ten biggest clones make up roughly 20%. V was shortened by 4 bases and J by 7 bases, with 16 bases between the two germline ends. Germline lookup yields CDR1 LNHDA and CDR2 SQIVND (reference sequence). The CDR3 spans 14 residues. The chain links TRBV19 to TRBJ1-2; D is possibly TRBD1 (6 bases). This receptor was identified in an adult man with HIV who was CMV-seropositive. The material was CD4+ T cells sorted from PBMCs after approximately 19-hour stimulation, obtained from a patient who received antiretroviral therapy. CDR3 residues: CASSTDLQGFGYTF. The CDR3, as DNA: TGTGCCAGTAGTACCGACCTCCAGGGGTTTGGCTACACCTTC. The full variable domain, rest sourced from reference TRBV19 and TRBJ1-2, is DGGITQSPKYLFRKEGQNVTLSCEQNLNHDAMYWYRQDPGQGLRLIYYSQIVNDFQKGDIAEGYSVSREKKESFPLTVTSAQKNPTAFYLCASSTDLQGFGYTFGSGTRLTVV.